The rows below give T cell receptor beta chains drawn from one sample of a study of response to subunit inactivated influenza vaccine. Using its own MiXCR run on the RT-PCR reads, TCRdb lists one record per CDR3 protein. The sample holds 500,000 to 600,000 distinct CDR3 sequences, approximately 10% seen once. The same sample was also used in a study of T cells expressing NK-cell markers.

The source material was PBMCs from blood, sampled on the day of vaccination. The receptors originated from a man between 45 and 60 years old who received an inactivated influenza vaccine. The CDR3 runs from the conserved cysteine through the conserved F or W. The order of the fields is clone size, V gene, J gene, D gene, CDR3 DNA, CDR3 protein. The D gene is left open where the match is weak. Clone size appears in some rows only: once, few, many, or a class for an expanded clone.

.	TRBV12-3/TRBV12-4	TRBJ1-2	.	TGTGCCAGCACCAACCCACATGGTAGGCTCCGTGGCTACACCTTC	CASTNPHGRLRGYTF
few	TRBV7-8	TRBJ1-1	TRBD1	TGTGCCAGCAGCTCGGGACAGACGAGTGAAGCTTTCTTT	CASSSGQTSEAFF
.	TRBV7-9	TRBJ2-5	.	TGTGCCAGCAGCCCCCAGGTCCTAGAGACCCAGTACTTC	CASSPQVLETQYF
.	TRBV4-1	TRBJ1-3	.	TGCGCCAGCAGCGATATCCACAGGATCTCTGGAAACACCATATATTTT	CASSDIHRISGNTIYF
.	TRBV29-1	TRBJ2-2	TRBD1	TGCAGCGTGGTACCCGGGACAGAAAAGAACACCGGGGAGCTGTTTTTT	CSVVPGTEKNTGELFF
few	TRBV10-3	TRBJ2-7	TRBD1	TGTGCCACCATTTCCCGGGACAGGGCCCCCTACGAGCAGTACTTC	CATISRDRAPYEQYF
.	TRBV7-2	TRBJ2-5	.	TGTGCCAGCAGCTTAGATGGCGGGTTATATAGAGAGACCCAGTACTTC	CASSLDGGLYRETQYF
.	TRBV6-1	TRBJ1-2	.	TGTGCCAGCAGTGAATCGCCGGGGCCTAACTATGGCTACACCTTC	CASSESPGPNYGYTF
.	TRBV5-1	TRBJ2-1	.	TGCGCCAGCAGCCCCCCAGTGGCGGGGGCTTACAATGAGCAGTTCTTC	CASSPPVAGAYNEQFF
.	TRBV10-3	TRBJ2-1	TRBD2	TGTGCCATCGGTTCTAGCGGGATGAATGAGCAGTTCTTC	CAIGSSGMNEQFF
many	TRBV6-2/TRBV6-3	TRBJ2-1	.	TGTGCCAGCAGTTACGGAGCGGCGGAGTACAATGAGCAGTTCTTC	CASSYGAAEYNEQFF
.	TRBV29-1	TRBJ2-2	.	.	CSVMGANFGAGELFF
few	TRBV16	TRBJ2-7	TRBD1	TGTGCCAGCAGCCAAATTGCGACAGGGAAGTACGAGCAGTACTTC	CASSQIATGKYEQYF
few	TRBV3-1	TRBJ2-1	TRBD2	TGTGCCAGCAGCCAAGAGCTAGCGGAGAGCTCCTACAATGAGCAGTTCTTC	CASSQELAESSYNEQFF
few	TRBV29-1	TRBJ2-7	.	TGCAGCGTTCAAACTTTGAGTTACGAGCAGTACTTC	CSVQTLSYEQYF
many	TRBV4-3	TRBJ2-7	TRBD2	TGCGCCAGCAGCCAAGATCACTGGGGGGGGTACGAGCAGTACTTC	CASSQDHWGGYEQYF
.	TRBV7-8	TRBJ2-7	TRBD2	TGTGCCAGCAGCTTAGAGAGGTGGGCGGTGGCTAGCGGGAGGGCTGAACAGTACTTC	CASSLERWAVASGRAEQYF
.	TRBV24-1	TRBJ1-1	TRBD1	TGTGCCACCAGTGATCCGGGCGGACAGGGGGATAGGAACACTGAAGCTTTCTTT	CATSDPGGQGDRNTEAFF
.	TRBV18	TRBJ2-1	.	TGTGCCAGCTCACCACCGTCTTTCAGGCAATTTGAGCAGTTCTTC	CASSPPSFRQFEQFF
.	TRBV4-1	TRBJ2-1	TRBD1	TGCGCCAGCAGCCCCCGGGACAGGGTTTTCTACAATGAGCAGTTCTTC	CASSPRDRVFYNEQFF
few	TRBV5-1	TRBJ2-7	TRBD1	TGCGCCAGCAGCTCGGGACAGGCCAGTGCCGAGCAGTACTTC	CASSSGQASAEQYF
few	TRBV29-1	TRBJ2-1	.	TGCAGCGTTGAAGATCACCGGATGGCAACACCATCCTACAATGAGCAGTTCTTC	CSVEDHRMATPSYNEQFF
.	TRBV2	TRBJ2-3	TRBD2	TGTGCCAGCAGTGTAGCGGGACTGGGGGCCGATACGCAGTATTTT	CASSVAGLGADTQYF
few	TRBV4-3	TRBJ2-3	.	TGCGCCAGCAGCCAGAAGTGGAACCCCACAGATACGCAGTATTTT	CASSQKWNPTDTQYF
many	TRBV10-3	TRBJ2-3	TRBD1	TGTGCCATCAGTGAGTCCCGGGACAGGGATACTAGCACAGATACGCAGTATTTT	CAISESRDRDTSTDTQYF
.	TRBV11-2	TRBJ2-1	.	TGTGCCAGCAGCTTACATTTCGATTCGGGTAGCCCTCTTACCTACAATGAGCAGTTCTTC	CASSLHFDSGSPLTYNEQFF
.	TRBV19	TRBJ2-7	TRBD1	TGTGCCAGTAGTACCCCCCTTTGGGACAGGGGTTCCTACGAGCAGTACTTC	CASSTPLWDRGSYEQYF
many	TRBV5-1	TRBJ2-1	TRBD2	TGCGCCAGCAGCAGCCTAGCGGGAATGGAGCAGTTCTTC	CASSSLAGMEQFF